Below, one T cell receptor beta chain is given with its context. What was amplified from RNA transcripts were TCR beta CDR3 regions. An initial round of RT-PCR targeting the TCR CDR3 relied on the HTBI primer set. TCRdb called the multiplex PCR reads again in MiXCR, with one record for every CDR3 protein. The table records 500,000 to 600,000 distinct CDR3 sequences, 15% to 20% of them present only once. The CDR3 has 16 amino acids. Between the trimmed V and J ends, which lost 2 bases and 0 bases, there was a span of 11 bases. This entry is derived from a study of T cells in Graves' hyperthyroidism and ophthalmopathy.

The rearrangement uses TRBV12-3 or TRBV12-4 and TRBJ1-3; D gene ambiguous. Material: blood. The sequence was obtained from a man aged 35 to 55 with Graves' ophthalmopathy. CDR3 residues: CASSLKGEGSGNTIYF. The CDR3 nucleotides are TGTGCCAGCAGTTTAAAGGGAGAGGGCTCTGGAAACACCATATATTTT.